Listed below are T cell receptor beta chains from one sample, sequenced in a study of T-cell reconstitution after alpha-beta-depleted transplantation in children. One entry per CDR3 protein, called by TCRdb with MiXCR from the PCR reads. This table has 250,000 to 300,000 distinct CDR3 sequences, about 9.9% appearing once. Sequences were derived from peripheral blood, sampled 180 days after TCRalphabeta/CD19-depleted stem cell transplant. The receptor source for this set is a male patient between 2 and 10 years old who had a stem cell transplant for chronic granulomatous disease, so the T cells may come from the graft donor. Both conserved end residues are part of each CDR3. Each record gives: V gene, clone size, D gene, J gene, CDR3 DNA, CDR3 protein. D genes are given only for firm matches. A row's size may be missing; if present it is once, few, many or a size class.

V gene: TRBV29-1; clone size: many; D gene: -; J gene: TRBJ2-3; CDR3 DNA: TGCAGCGTTGCAAGTATGAGGTCGAGCACAGATACGCAGTATTTT; CDR3 protein: CSVASMRSSTDTQYF
V gene: TRBV19; clone size: many; D gene: TRBD1; J gene: TRBJ1-4; CDR3 DNA: TGTGCCAGTAAACCGGGACAGGTTGGCGAAAAACTGTTTTTT; CDR3 protein: CASKPGQVGEKLFF
V gene: TRBV11-2; clone size: many; D gene: TRBD2; J gene: TRBJ2-7; CDR3 DNA: TGTGCCAGCAGCTTAGAGGTGGGACTAGCGGGCCTCTACGAGCAGTACTTC; CDR3 protein: CASSLEVGLAGLYEQYF
V gene: TRBV2; clone size: many; D gene: TRBD2; J gene: TRBJ2-3; CDR3 DNA: TGTGCCAGTCACCGAGGACTAGCGGGGGGGAGAACCTTCACAGATACGCAGTATTTT; CDR3 protein: CASHRGLAGGRTFTDTQYF
V gene: TRBV2; clone size: many; D gene: -; J gene: TRBJ2-7; CDR3 DNA: TGTGCCAGCAGTGAAGTGGGGGGGCCTTGGAACGAGCAGTACTTC; CDR3 protein: CASSEVGGPWNEQYF
V gene: TRBV9; clone size: many; D gene: -; J gene: TRBJ2-4; CDR3 DNA: TGTGCCAGCAGCAGGGGGGGCAGGGTAGGAAACATTCAGTACTTC; CDR3 protein: CASSRGGRVGNIQYF
V gene: TRBV12-3/TRBV12-4; clone size: many; D gene: -; J gene: TRBJ2-7; CDR3 DNA: TGTGCCAGCAGCCCGGACACCGACGAGCAGTACTTC; CDR3 protein: CASSPDTDEQYF
V gene: TRBV5-6; clone size: many; D gene: TRBD1; J gene: TRBJ1-5; CDR3 DNA: TGTGCCAGCTCCGAAACAGGGGCCCCTGGTCAGCCCCAGCATTTT; CDR3 protein: CASSETGAPGQPQHF
V gene: TRBV6-1; clone size: -; D gene: -; J gene: TRBJ1-5; CDR3 DNA: TGTGCCAGCAGGGCTGACAAGGTGGCTGGTCAGCCCCAGCATTTT; CDR3 protein: CASRADKVAGQPQHF
V gene: TRBV2; clone size: many; D gene: TRBD2; J gene: TRBJ2-1; CDR3 DNA: TGTGCCAGCAGTGAAGCGCGGCTAGCGGGAGGGCGGGTTGAGCAGTTCTTC; CDR3 protein: CASSEARLAGGRVEQFF
V gene: TRBV7-9; clone size: many; D gene: TRBD1; J gene: TRBJ1-6; CDR3 DNA: TGTGCCAGCAGACCGACAGGGAATAATTCACCCCTCCACTTT; CDR3 protein: CASRPTGNNSPLHF
V gene: TRBV5-1; clone size: many; D gene: TRBD2; J gene: TRBJ2-3; CDR3 DNA: TGCGCCAGCAGCGGGACTAGCGGGATCGCAGATACGCAGTATTTT; CDR3 protein: CASSGTSGIADTQYF
V gene: TRBV3-1; clone size: -; D gene: TRBD2; J gene: TRBJ2-6; CDR3 DNA: TGTGCCTGCAGCCAAGATTTAGTAGCGGGGGGCGGTCCTGGGGCCAACGTCCTGACTTTC; CDR3 protein: CACSQDLVAGGGPGANVLTF
V gene: TRBV4-1; clone size: many; D gene: -; J gene: TRBJ2-5; CDR3 DNA: TGCGCCAGCAGCCAAGATCAGACGGGAGCAGAGACCCAGTACTTC; CDR3 protein: CASSQDQTGAETQYF
V gene: TRBV7-8; clone size: few; D gene: -; J gene: TRBJ2-1; CDR3 DNA: TGTGCCAGCAGCTCTTTAATTTCTCAGCCGAAGCAGTTCTTC; CDR3 protein: CASSSLISQPKQFF
V gene: TRBV25-1; clone size: many; D gene: TRBD1; J gene: TRBJ1-6; CDR3 DNA: TGTGCCAGCAGTTCGGACAGGGGAGGCTCACCCCTCCACTTT; CDR3 protein: CASSSDRGGSPLHF
V gene: TRBV10-3; clone size: -; D gene: -; J gene: TRBJ2-3; CDR3 DNA: TGTGCCATCAGAGCCGGGACTAGCACAGATACGCAGTATTTT; CDR3 protein: CAIRAGTSTDTQYF
V gene: TRBV12-3/TRBV12-4; clone size: few; D gene: -; J gene: TRBJ2-7; CDR3 DNA: TGTGCCAGCAGTTTATTTCAGGCAGGGGTCTACGAGCAGTACTTC; CDR3 protein: CASSLFQAGVYEQYF
V gene: TRBV5-1; clone size: many; D gene: -; J gene: TRBJ1-6; CDR3 DNA: TGCGCCAGCAGCTTGGCTCCAGAAAATTCACCCCTCCACTTT; CDR3 protein: CASSLAPENSPLHF
V gene: TRBV27; clone size: many; D gene: -; J gene: TRBJ2-4; CDR3 DNA: TGTGCCAGCAGAGCCGCCAGCCTAGCCAAAAACATTCAGTACTTC; CDR3 protein: CASRAASLAKNIQYF
V gene: TRBV4-3; clone size: many; D gene: -; J gene: TRBJ1-1; CDR3 DNA: TGCGCCAGCAGCCAAGAATGGCAGAACACTGAAGCTTTCTTT; CDR3 protein: CASSQEWQNTEAFF
V gene: TRBV20-1; clone size: many; D gene: TRBD2; J gene: TRBJ2-3; CDR3 DNA: TGCAGTGCTAGCGGGGGGGCGATGACAGATACGCAGTATTTT; CDR3 protein: CSASGGAMTDTQYF
V gene: TRBV15; clone size: many; D gene: -; J gene: TRBJ2-5; CDR3 DNA: TGTGCCACCAGCAGAGACAGTTTACAAGAGACCCAGTACTTC; CDR3 protein: CATSRDSLQETQYF
V gene: TRBV20-1; clone size: -; D gene: TRBD1; J gene: TRBJ2-4; CDR3 DNA: TGCAGTGCTAGTAACAGGGGGCGCTTGAAAGTGGGCAAAAACATTCAGTACTTC; CDR3 protein: CSASNRGRLKVGKNIQYF
V gene: TRBV5-1; clone size: many; D gene: -; J gene: TRBJ2-5; CDR3 DNA: TGCGCCAGCAGCTCCTCCTCCCGGGAAGAGACCCAGTACTTC; CDR3 protein: CASSSSSREETQYF
V gene: TRBV7-9; clone size: few; D gene: -; J gene: TRBJ2-3; CDR3 DNA: TGTGCCATTAACAGGCCCCGACTTGACACAGATACGCAGTATTTT; CDR3 protein: CAINRPRLDTDTQYF
V gene: TRBV5-1; clone size: many; D gene: -; J gene: TRBJ1-2; CDR3 DNA: TGCGCCAGCAGTGTCGGCTATGGCTACACCTTC; CDR3 protein: CASSVGYGYTF
V gene: TRBV6-5; clone size: few; D gene: TRBD2; J gene: TRBJ2-7; CDR3 DNA: TGTGCCAGCAGACCTGGGGGGGTAGACGAGCAGTACTTC; CDR3 protein: CASRPGGVDEQYF
V gene: TRBV5-5; clone size: -; D gene: -; J gene: TRBJ2-7; CDR3 DNA: TGTGCCAGCAGCTTGGTTCAGGGAAGAAACGAGCAGTACTTC; CDR3 protein: CASSLVQGRNEQYF
V gene: TRBV12-3/TRBV12-4; clone size: few; D gene: TRBD1; J gene: TRBJ2-7; CDR3 DNA: TGTGCCAGCAGTGGTAAACTATGGGGACAGGGGTTCTACGAGCAGTACTTC; CDR3 protein: CASSGKLWGQGFYEQYF
V gene: TRBV11-3; clone size: -; D gene: -; J gene: TRBJ2-7; CDR3 DNA: TGTGCCAGCAGCCATCGCCCAGCTGGCTACGAGCAGTACTTC; CDR3 protein: CASSHRPAGYEQYF
V gene: TRBV12-3/TRBV12-4; clone size: many; D gene: -; J gene: TRBJ2-1; CDR3 DNA: TGTGCCAGCAGCCAGTCAGGGGGGTCCTCCTACAATGAGCAGTTCTTC; CDR3 protein: CASSQSGGSSYNEQFF
V gene: TRBV12-3/TRBV12-4; clone size: many; D gene: TRBD2; J gene: TRBJ2-1; CDR3 DNA: TGTGCCAGCAGTCGGACTAGCGGCCTCTCCTACAATGAGCAGTTCTTC; CDR3 protein: CASSRTSGLSYNEQFF
V gene: TRBV7-2; clone size: many; D gene: -; J gene: TRBJ2-1; CDR3 DNA: TGTGCCAGCAGCTTAGCGGGAATTCGATACAATGAGCAGTTCTTC; CDR3 protein: CASSLAGIRYNEQFF
V gene: TRBV20-1; clone size: few; D gene: -; J gene: TRBJ2-7; CDR3 DNA: TGCAGTGCCCACGTCGACGGAGGCTACGAGCAGTACTTC; CDR3 protein: CSAHVDGGYEQYF
V gene: TRBV30; clone size: many; D gene: TRBD2; J gene: TRBJ2-5; CDR3 DNA: TGTGCCTGGGGTATGCCCTTGCTAGCGGGAGGTATTGAGACCCAGTACTTC; CDR3 protein: CAWGMPLLAGGIETQYF
V gene: TRBV20-1; clone size: -; D gene: -; J gene: TRBJ2-7; CDR3 DNA: TGCTGTGCTAGAGATTCACTGACTATGGGGCGTAGCCTCTACGAGCAGTACTTC; CDR3 protein: CCARDSLTMGRSLYEQYF
V gene: TRBV5-1; clone size: many; D gene: TRBD2; J gene: TRBJ2-7; CDR3 DNA: TGCGCCAGCAGACTAGCGGGCTCCTACGAGCAGTACTTC; CDR3 protein: CASRLAGSYEQYF
V gene: TRBV20-1; clone size: many; D gene: -; J gene: TRBJ2-3; CDR3 DNA: TGCAGTGCTGCTAGCGATACGCAGTATTTT; CDR3 protein: CSAASDTQYF
V gene: TRBV23-1; clone size: many; D gene: -; J gene: TRBJ2-5; CDR3 DNA: TGCGCCAGCACCGAAACTGCTCTGGGAGAGACCCAGTACTTC; CDR3 protein: CASTETALGETQYF
V gene: TRBV7-8; clone size: many; D gene: -; J gene: TRBJ2-2; CDR3 DNA: TGTGCCAGCAGCTTGACAGCGAACACCGGGGAGCTGTTTTTT; CDR3 protein: CASSLTANTGELFF
V gene: TRBV27; clone size: many; D gene: -; J gene: TRBJ1-5; CDR3 DNA: TGTGCCAGCAGTCCGGGTGCGAATCAGCCCCAGCATTTT; CDR3 protein: CASSPGANQPQHF
V gene: TRBV20-1; clone size: many; D gene: -; J gene: TRBJ1-2; CDR3 DNA: TGCAGTGCTAGGGAACAGGGAGGGGACTATGGCTACACCTTC; CDR3 protein: CSAREQGGDYGYTF
V gene: TRBV20-1; clone size: many; D gene: TRBD2; J gene: TRBJ2-3; CDR3 DNA: TGCAGTGCGTCCTGGGGACTAGGATCGTCCGATACGCAGTATTTT; CDR3 protein: CSASWGLGSSDTQYF
V gene: TRBV12-3/TRBV12-4; clone size: many; D gene: -; J gene: TRBJ1-2; CDR3 DNA: TGTGCCAGCAGCGTAGCGGGGACATCTTATGGCTACACCTTC; CDR3 protein: CASSVAGTSYGYTF
V gene: TRBV20-1; clone size: many; D gene: -; J gene: TRBJ2-1; CDR3 DNA: TGCAGTGCTAGAGGATTCCGGGACTACAATGAGCAGTTCTTC; CDR3 protein: CSARGFRDYNEQFF
V gene: TRBV5-1; clone size: many; D gene: -; J gene: TRBJ1-2; CDR3 DNA: TGCGCCAGCAGCCCTAAAGGATTCTATGGCTACACCTTC; CDR3 protein: CASSPKGFYGYTF
V gene: TRBV6-2/TRBV6-3; clone size: many; D gene: TRBD2; J gene: TRBJ2-5; CDR3 DNA: TGTGCCAGCAGTTACTCTTTATCTAGCGGGATAGTGGAGACCCAGTACTTC; CDR3 protein: CASSYSLSSGIVETQYF
V gene: TRBV10-2; clone size: many; D gene: -; J gene: TRBJ1-5; CDR3 DNA: TGCGCCAGCACGCCGAGTGATCGCAATCAGCCCCAGCATTTT; CDR3 protein: CASTPSDRNQPQHF
V gene: TRBV20-1; clone size: many; D gene: -; J gene: TRBJ1-2; CDR3 DNA: TGCAGTGCTAGAACCCGGGACGGTCGGCAAACCTATGCCCACACCTTC; CDR3 protein: CSARTRDGRQTYAHTF
V gene: TRBV28; clone size: many; D gene: TRBD2; J gene: TRBJ2-1; CDR3 DNA: TGTGCCAGCAGTTCGGCTAGCGGAAGCTCCTACAATGAGCAGTTCTTC; CDR3 protein: CASSSASGSSYNEQFF
V gene: TRBV28; clone size: many; D gene: -; J gene: TRBJ2-5; CDR3 DNA: TGTGCCAGCAGTTTATGGCGGGCAAATCCCGAAGAGACCCAGTACTTC; CDR3 protein: CASSLWRANPEETQYF
V gene: TRBV30; clone size: many; D gene: -; J gene: TRBJ2-5; CDR3 DNA: TGTGCCTGGAGGGGCTTGGGCCTAGCCGTCGAGACCCAGTACTTC; CDR3 protein: CAWRGLGLAVETQYF
V gene: TRBV20-1; clone size: many; D gene: -; J gene: TRBJ2-4; CDR3 DNA: TGCAGTGCTCAAATTACTAGCTTAGCCAAAAACATTCAGTACTTC; CDR3 protein: CSAQITSLAKNIQYF
V gene: TRBV4-3; clone size: many; D gene: TRBD1; J gene: TRBJ1-3; CDR3 DNA: TGCGCCAGCAGCCGAACGACAGGGTCTGGAAACACCATATATTTT; CDR3 protein: CASSRTTGSGNTIYF
V gene: TRBV7-8; clone size: many; D gene: -; J gene: TRBJ1-1; CDR3 DNA: TGTGCCAGCAGCTCCCCGTGGGCGGCTGGGGACACTGAAGCTTTCTTT; CDR3 protein: CASSSPWAAGDTEAFF